These 10 T cell receptor beta chains came from one sample sequenced in a study of PD-L1 blockade in urothelial cancer. Time point of the sample: peripheral blood 6 weeks after treatment start. The method was immunoSEQ multiplex PCR; TCRdb's version includes in-frame clones alone and lacks a portion of them. The profile shows fewer than 90,000 clones, around 93% of them singletons. The specimen comprised PBMCs, sampled around atezolizumab (anti-PD-L1) treatment. All receptors come from a woman of 80 years or more with urothelial cancer.

This chain uses TRBV28 with TRBJ2-5, with 7 nucleotides matching TRBD2. This CDR3 is 14 amino acids long. The J segment lost 0 bases and the V segment lost 6 bases, leaving 4 bases of the junction unmatched. Germline loops: CDR1 MDHEN, CDR2 SYDVKM. CDR3 nucleotides: TGTGCCAGCAGCCCGGGGGGATACCAAGAGACCCAGTACTTC. This sequence encodes CASSPGGYQETQYF.

V usage is TRBV25-1 and J usage is TRBJ1-1, with 8 bases identical to TRBD1. The CDR3 spans 14 residues. Per the germline V gene, CDR1 is MGHDK and CDR2 is SYGVNS. Trimming removed 4 bases from V and 1 base from J; junction bases left unmatched: 2. The CDR3 sequence: CASSGTGKNTEAFF. In nucleotides, the CDR3 is TGTGCCAGCAGTGGGACAGGGAAGAACACTGAAGCTTTCTTT.

The chain employs TRBV19 and TRBJ2-4; 10 nucleotides align to TRBD1. Per the germline V gene, CDR1 is LNHDA and CDR2 is SQIVND (reference sequence). Unmatched junction bases numbered 4, after V lost 10 bases and J lost 1 base. The CDR3 has 14 amino acids. CDR3 residues: CATGQGDAKNIQYF. The CDR3, as DNA: TGTGCCACCGGACAGGGGGACGCCAAAAACATTCAGTACTTC.

V and J are TRBV19 and TRBJ2-2, with D perhaps TRBD1 (5 bases). From germline, CDR1 is LNHDA and CDR2 SQIVND (reference sequence). The CDR3 spans 13 residues. V shed 6 bases and J shed 4 bases, with 9 bases lying between them. The CDR3 bases are TGTGCCAGTAGGGGGCTTGGCACCGGGGAGCTGTTTTTT. This gives the protein CASRGLGTGELFF.

The CDR3 DNA follows: TGTGCCAGCAGCTCCGGGACTAGTTTTTCCGGGGAGCTGTTTTTT. Amino acids: CASSSGTSFSGELFF. J is TRBJ2-2 and V is TRBV7-3; 8 nucleotides line up with TRBD2. The CDR3 is 15 residues long. Germline V gene sequence: CDR1 SGHTA, CDR2 FQGTGA. V was clipped by 4 bases and J by 6 bases; unmatched bases: 7. Looking up the rest from reference TRBV7-3 and TRBJ2-2 gives the full variable domain: GAGVSQTPSNKVTEKGKYVELRCDPISGHTALYWYRQSLGQGPEFLIYFQGTGAADDSGLPNDRFFAVRPEGSVSTLKIQRTERGDSAVYLCASSSGTSFSGELFFGEGSRLTVL.

This chain joins TRBV14 and TRBJ2-7; 11 bases map to TRBD2. The CDR3 is 17 amino acids. Unmatched junction bases numbered 7, after V lost 1 base and J lost 2 bases. Germline V gives CDR1 SGHDN, CDR2 FVKESK. This CDR3 reads CASSQVIGTSGPYEQYF. The CDR3 DNA follows: TGTGCCAGCAGCCAAGTTATTGGGACTAGCGGACCCTACGAGCAGTACTTC.

This sequence joins TRBV6-1 and TRBJ2-3; the D is unclear. CDR3 size: 11 residues. Per germline, CDR1 MNHNS and CDR2 SASEGT. The V end lost 7 bases, the J end lost 5 bases, and 7 bases lay between the germline ends. The CDR3 coding sequence is TGTGCCAGCAACGAGCGAGATACGCAGTATTTT. Residues: CASNERDTQYF.

This chain uses TRBV11-2 with TRBJ1-1; D perhaps matches TRBD1 (5 bases). This CDR3 comprises 12 residues. From germline, CDR1 is SGHAT and CDR2 FQNNGV. V lost 1 base and J lost 8, with 8 bases in between. The CDR3 region is CASSLVSGEAFF. The CDR3 DNA reads TGTGCCAGCAGCTTAGTTTCAGGGGAAGCTTTCTTT.

The chain is built from TRBV5-6 and TRBJ2-7; D perhaps matches TRBD2 (7 bases). Germline V CDR1 and CDR2: SGHDT, YYEEEE. V lost 4 bases and J 3 bases, leaving 14 bases between the germline ends. There are 14 residues in the CDR3. The CDR3, as DNA: TGTGCCAGCAGCCTGGTGGGAGGGGGCTACGAGCAGTACTTC. Protein sequence: CASSLVGGGYEQYF.

This clone was found a few times. This sequence joins TRBV27 and TRBJ2-3; 13 bases match TRBD2. CDR1 MNHEY and CDR2 SMNVEV come from the germline V gene (reference sequence). Trimming removed 3 bases from V and 2 bases from J; junction bases left unmatched: 23. The CDR3 runs to 23 residues. The CDR3 DNA reads as TGTGCCAGCAGTTTCCGAGTCGGGGCCAGGGGACTAGCGGGACGCCCCGTCACAGATACGCAGTATTTT. Translation gives CASSFRVGARGLAGRPVTDTQYF.